This T cell receptor (beta chain) was sequenced for a study of vaccination and CD4 T cells after COVID-19. Described treatment: roughly 11-day PBMC culture with coronavirus spike peptide pools or control peptides (ViraFEST assay). There are 17 residues in the CDR3. CDR1 and CDR2 from the germline V gene are MNHNS and SASEGT. Trimming took 0 bases from V and 2 from J; bases not matched to a gene: 4. Concerning this clonotype: Its antigen is still unknown.

Once obtained from cultured CD4+ T cells, the DNA was sequenced using the Oncomine TCR Beta short-read assay. Each CDR3 protein gets one entry after TCRdb re-called the PCR reads with MiXCR. The table shows around 5,000 distinct CDR3 sequences, with about 25% occurring only once. The clonotype originates from a human donor who had recovered from COVID-19. The specimen was CD4+ T cells from blood, cultured in vitro, collected after SARS-CoV-2 vaccination. The V gene is TRBV6-1, the J gene TRBJ2-3, with 11 bases fitting TRBD2. The CDR3 loop reads CASSEAYSGRATDTQYF. CDR3 DNA sequence: TGTGCCAGCAGTGAAGCTTATAGCGGGAGGGCCACAGATACGCAGTATTTT.